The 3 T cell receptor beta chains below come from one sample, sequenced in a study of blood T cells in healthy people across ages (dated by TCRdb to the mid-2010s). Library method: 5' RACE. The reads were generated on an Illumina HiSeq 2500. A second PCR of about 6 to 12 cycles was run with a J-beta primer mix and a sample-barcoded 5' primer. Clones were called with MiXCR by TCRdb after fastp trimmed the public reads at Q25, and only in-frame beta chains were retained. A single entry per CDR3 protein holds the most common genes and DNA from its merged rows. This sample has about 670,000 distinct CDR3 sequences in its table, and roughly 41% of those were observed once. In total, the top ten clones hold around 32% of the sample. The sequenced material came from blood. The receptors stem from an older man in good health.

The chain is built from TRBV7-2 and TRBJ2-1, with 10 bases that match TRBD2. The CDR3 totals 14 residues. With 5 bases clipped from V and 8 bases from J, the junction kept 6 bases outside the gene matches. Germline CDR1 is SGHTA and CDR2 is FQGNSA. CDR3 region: CASSQPSGSYEQFF. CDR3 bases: TGTGCCAGCAGCCAACCTAGCGGGAGTTATGAGCAGTTCTTC.

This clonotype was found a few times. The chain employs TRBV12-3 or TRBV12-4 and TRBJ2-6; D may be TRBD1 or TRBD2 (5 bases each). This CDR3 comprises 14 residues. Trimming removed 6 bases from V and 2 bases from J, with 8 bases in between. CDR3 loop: CASRQGAGANVLTF. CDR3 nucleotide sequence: TGTGCCAGCAGGCAGGGAGCTGGGGCCAACGTCCTGACTTTC.

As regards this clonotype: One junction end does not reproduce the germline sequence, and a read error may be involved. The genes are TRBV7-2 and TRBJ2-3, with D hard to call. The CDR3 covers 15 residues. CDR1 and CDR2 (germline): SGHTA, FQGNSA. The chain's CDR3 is CASSYQQPKTDAQYF. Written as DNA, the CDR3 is TGTGCCAGCAGCTATCAACAGCCTAAAACAGATGCGCAGTATTTT.